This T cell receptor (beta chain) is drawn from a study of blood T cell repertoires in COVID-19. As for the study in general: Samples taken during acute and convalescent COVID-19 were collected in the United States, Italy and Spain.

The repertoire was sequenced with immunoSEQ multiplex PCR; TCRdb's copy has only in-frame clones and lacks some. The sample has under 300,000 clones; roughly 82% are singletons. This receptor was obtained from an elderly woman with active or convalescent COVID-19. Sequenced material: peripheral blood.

Here the CDR3 DNA reads TGTGCCAGCAGTTTCGCCGGCAGGGGTAACGAGCAGTACTTC. Its translation is CASSFAGRGNEQYF. The chain carries TRBV27 and TRBJ2-7, with D possibly being TRBD1 (6 bases). V lost 3 bases and J lost 5, with 14 bases in between. CDR1 MNHEY and CDR2 SMNVEV come from the germline V gene (reference sequence). The CDR3 is 14 residues long.